The T cell receptor (beta chain) under discussion was sequenced for a study of Graves' ophthalmopathy and Graves' hyperthyroidism. Study observations and caveats: Separation of ophthalmopathy from stable hyperthyroidism was achieved by a 13-signature model, at approximately 90% sensitivity and approximately 84% specificity.

Amplified TCR beta CDR3 regions were obtained using RNA transcripts as template. HTBI primers primed a first-round RT-PCR, and a second-round multiplex PCR followed. MiXCR was run by TCRdb on the multiplex PCR reads, yielding one entry per CDR3 protein. The table has approximately 1.2 million distinct CDR3 sequences, roughly two fifths seen once. This clonotype was counted ten times or more. Antigen unknown. CDR3 length: 13 residues. Germline V gene data show CDR1 as SGHRS and CDR2 as YFSETQ. Germline trimming cut 8 bases from V and 4 bases from J; bases unmatched to any gene: 5. The sequence was collected from an adult man with Graves' hyperthyroidism. Input material: peripheral blood or thyroid tissue (not recorded which). The chain combines TRBV5-1 with TRBJ1-5; TRBD1 aligns across 8 bases. The CDR3 region has the DNA TGCGCCAGTAAAACAGGGGGGAATCAGCCCCAGCATTTT. It yields the protein CASKTGGNQPQHF. Looking up the rest from reference TRBV5-1 and TRBJ1-5 gives the full variable domain: KAGVTQTPRYLIKTRGQQVTLSCSPISGHRSVSWYQQTPGQGLQFLFEYFSETQRNKGNFPGRFSGRQFSNSRSEMNVSTLELGDSALYLCASKTGGNQPQHFGDGTRLSIL.